Listed below are T cell receptor beta chains from one sample, sequenced in a study of T cell repertoires in cytomegalovirus infection. TCRdb called the reads again in MiXCR, with one record for every CDR3 protein. The sample includes some 200,000 distinct CDR3 sequences, roughly 9.8% seen only once; the top ten take about 4.6%. Sequencing input: PBMCs. The receptors stem from a human donor in good health (CMV status not recorded). Some clones in this sample may be carry-over from other donors' samples. The CDR3 runs from the conserved cysteine through the conserved F or W. D genes are given only for firm matches. Clone size is not always given. Where it is, it says once, few, many or a class for expanded clones.

D gene,clone size,V gene,J gene,CDR3 protein,CDR3 DNA
NA,few,TRBV5-6,TRBJ2-7,CASSFWTPTTYEQYF,TGTGCCAGCAGCTTTTGGACACCCACTACCTACGAGCAGTACTTC
NA,NA,TRBV12-3/TRBV12-4,TRBJ1-1,CASTSWQGTETFF,TGTGCCAGCACCTCCTGGCAGGGTACTGAAACTTTCTTT
NA,few,TRBV18,TRBJ1-5,CASSEKGSANQPQHF,TGTGCCAGCTCTGAAAAGGGGAGTGCAAATCAGCCCCAGCATTTT
NA,many,TRBV11-3,TRBJ2-7,CASSLPGLKARYEQYF,TGTGCCAGCAGCTTACCAGGCCTTAAGGCACGCTACGAGCAGTACTTC
TRBD1,few,TRBV14,TRBJ1-1,CASSRTGEGTEAFF,TGTGCCAGCAGCCGGACAGGGGAGGGCACTGAAGCTTTCTTT
NA,many,TRBV28,TRBJ1-2,CASRDSPSGYTF,TGTGCCAGCAGGGACAGCCCAAGCGGCTACACCTTC
NA,many,TRBV10-3,TRBJ1-1,CAISEFVNTEAFF,TGTGCCATCAGTGAGTTTGTGAACACTGAAGCTTTCTTT
NA,NA,TRBV7-2,TRBJ1-2,CASSLEAGAGYGYTF,TGTGCCAGCAGCTTAGAAGCGGGCGCGGGCTATGGCTACACCTTC
NA,few,TRBV6-5,TRBJ1-4,CASRAQGNNEKLFF,TGTGCCAGCAGGGCGCAGGGTAATAATGAAAAACTGTTTTTT
NA,NA,TRBV5-4,TRBJ1-1,CASSFWEDTEAFF,TGTGCCAGCAGCTTCTGGGAGGACACTGAAGCTTTCTTT
NA,many,TRBV6-1,TRBJ2-1,CASPRAGAHSYNEQFF,TGTGCCAGCCCTAGGGCGGGGGCTCACTCCTACAATGAGCAGTTCTTC
NA,many,TRBV2,TRBJ1-1,CASGGTPGVAFF,TGTGCCAGCGGGGGGACCCCCGGGGTAGCTTTCTTT
NA,few,TRBV20-1,TRBJ1-5,CSARMGGQPQHF,TGCAGTGCTAGAATGGGGGGTCAGCCCCAGCATTTT
NA,few,TRBV6-2/TRBV6-3,TRBJ1-1,CASIPEMNTEAFF,TGTGCCAGCATCCCCGAAATGAACACTGAAGCTTTCTTT
TRBD2,few,TRBV5-6,TRBJ2-3,CASSWETSVNTDTQYF,TGTGCCAGCAGCTGGGAGACTAGCGTAAACACAGATACGCAGTATTTT
NA,NA,TRBV28,TRBJ1-1,CASSLSNPEAFF,TGTGCCAGCAGTTTAAGCAACCCTGAAGCTTTCTTT
TRBD1,many,TRBV7-2,TRBJ2-5,CASTLGQGVKETQYF,TGTGCCAGCACCCTGGGACAGGGGGTGAAAGAGACCCAGTACTTC
TRBD1,many,TRBV7-9,TRBJ2-1,CASSDPGGLSYNEQFF,TGTGCCAGCAGCGACCCAGGGGGCCTCTCCTACAATGAGCAGTTCTTC
NA,few,TRBV20-1,TRBJ2-1,CSARALLVGALVEQFF,TGCAGTGCTAGAGCCTTACTAGTGGGGGCCCTGGTAGAGCAGTTCTTC
TRBD1,many,TRBV7-2,TRBJ1-1,CASSLALAGGTEAFF,TGTGCCAGCAGCTTAGCGCTGGCAGGGGGGACTGAAGCTTTCTTT
NA,many,TRBV15,TRBJ2-2,CATSRDLSGELFF,TGTGCCACCAGCAGAGATCTCTCCGGGGAGCTGTTTTTT
NA,many,TRBV7-2,TRBJ1-6,CASSIDRGTYNSPLHF,TGTGCCAGCAGCATAGACCGGGGTACATATAATTCACCCCTCCACTTT
NA,NA,TRBV12-3/TRBV12-4,TRBJ1-3,CASKFRREDTGNTIYF,TGTGCCAGCAAATTCAGGAGGGAAGACACTGGAAACACCATATATTTT
NA,few,TRBV19,TRBJ1-3,CASSIGLAVPGNTIYF,TGTGCCAGTAGTATTGGTCTCGCAGTTCCTGGAAACACCATATATTTT
NA,many,TRBV7-2,TRBJ1-5,CASSLGTDNQPQHF,TGTGCCAGCAGCTTAGGGACAGACAATCAGCCCCAGCATTTT
NA,once,TRBV7-2,TRBJ2-1,CASAGATLVNEQFF,TGTGCCAGCGCTGGAGCCACCCTGGTCAATGAGCAGTTCTTC
NA,few,TRBV20-1,TRBJ2-5,CSARDGLKETQYF,TGCAGTGCTAGAGATGGGTTGAAAGAGACCCAGTACTTC
TRBD2,NA,TRBV6-8,TRBJ2-3,CASSHGGGRTDTQYF,TGTGCCAGCAGCCACGGGGGGGGGCGCACAGATACGCAGTATTTT
TRBD1,many,TRBV2,TRBJ2-3,CASRGTGIDTDTQYF,TGTGCCAGCAGGGGGACAGGGATAGACACAGATACGCAGTATTTT
TRBD2,NA,TRBV20-1,TRBJ2-5,CSASPPSGDQETQYF,TGCAGTGCTAGTCCGCCTAGCGGGGACCAAGAGACCCAGTACTTC
NA,NA,TRBV5-1,TRBJ1-1,CASSYGFPWGRENTEAFF,TGCGCCAGCAGCTACGGATTTCCGTGGGGCAGGGAAAACACTGAAGCTTTCTTT
TRBD2,NA,TRBV20-1,TRBJ2-5,CSARLAGAVRETQYF,TGCAGTGCTAGATTGGCGGGAGCGGTACGAGAGACCCAGTACTTC
TRBD1,few,TRBV20-1,TRBJ1-2,CSASTSRGLGGYTF,TGCAGTGCTAGTACTTCTAGGGGGCTGGGGGGCTACACCTTC
NA,few,TRBV28,TRBJ1-5,CASRWGGGGQPQHF,TGTGCCAGCAGATGGGGCGGGGGCGGTCAGCCCCAGCATTTT
NA,NA,TRBV2,TRBJ1-5,CASNRAKGGDQPQHF,TGTGCCAGCAACCGGGCCAAGGGGGGGGATCAGCCCCAGCATTTT
NA,NA,TRBV5-6,TRBJ2-1,CASSSQPRPYNEQFF,TGTGCCAGCAGCTCCCAGCCACGGCCCTACAATGAGCAGTTCTTC
NA,many,TRBV7-2,TRBJ1-2,CASSHGRMYGYTF,TGTGCCAGCAGCCACGGGAGGATGTATGGCTACACCTTC
NA,NA,TRBV15,TRBJ1-2,CATSRQGSGYTF,TGTGCCACCAGCAGACAGGGCTCTGGCTACACCTTC
NA,many,TRBV7-8,TRBJ1-2,CASSLVTGGYGYTF,TGTGCCAGCAGCTTAGTGACGGGGGGCTATGGCTACACCTTC
TRBD1,NA,TRBV28,TRBJ2-7,CASSLTGIPYEQYF,TGTGCCAGCAGTTTGACAGGGATCCCCTACGAGCAGTACTTC
NA,NA,TRBV29-1,TRBJ1-2,CSSDEKGGYTF,TGCAGCTCGGATGAAAAGGGGGGCTACACCTTC
NA,many,TRBV7-2,TRBJ1-3,CASSSTGSSGNTIYF,TGTGCCAGCAGCTCTACAGGGAGCTCTGGAAACACCATATATTTT
TRBD2,many,TRBV7-2,TRBJ2-2,CASSLKRGDTGELFF,TGTGCCAGCAGCTTAAAGCGGGGGGACACCGGGGAGCTGTTTTTT
NA,few,TRBV29-1,TRBJ1-2,CSVDPSGGEDYGYTF,TGCAGCGTTGACCCCTCCGGGGGCGAAGACTATGGCTACACCTTC
TRBD1,NA,TRBV28,TRBJ2-1,CASSPSRGRAVSSYNEQFF,TGTGCCAGCAGTCCTAGCAGGGGGCGGGCTGTCAGCTCCTACAATGAGCAGTTCTTC
TRBD1,many,TRBV11-2,TRBJ2-3,CASSLDGTGGPDTQYF,TGTGCCAGCAGCTTAGATGGGACAGGGGGCCCCGATACGCAGTATTTT
NA,few,TRBV5-1,TRBJ1-1,CASSEWTANTEAFF,TGCGCCAGCAGCGAATGGACAGCGAACACTGAAGCTTTCTTT
NA,many,TRBV7-2,TRBJ1-5,CASSTDSLSNQPQHF,TGTGCCAGCAGCACCGACAGCCTTAGCAATCAGCCCCAGCATTTT
NA,NA,TRBV7-2,TRBJ2-1,CASSRERGWEYEQSF,TGTGCCAGCAGCCGTGAGAGGGGGTGGGAATATGAGCAGTCCTTC
NA,NA,TRBV7-9,TRBJ2-3,CASSGPQGTDTQYF,TGTGCCAGCAGCGGTCCACAGGGCACAGATACGCAGTATTTT